The 31 T cell receptor beta chains below come from one sample, sequenced in a study of CD8+ T cells in alopecia areata. RNA extraction and reverse transcription yielded cDNA as sequencing template. The data were produced by immunoSEQ multiplex PCR, yet TCRdb's version contains in-frame clones alone and is incomplete. The profile covers roughly 120,000 clones, none occurring a single time. What was sequenced was lesional skin. The source of these receptors is a C3H/HeJ mouse with alopecia areata. Strain MHC haplotype: H2-k.

This clone was counted only a few times. Mouse germline and gene names are used. Incomplete CDR3 DNA: TGCACCTGCAGTGCAGAACAGGGATGGACCGGG. Residues: CTCSAEQGWTG. The entire CDR3 sequence reads CTCSAEQGWTGQLYF. This sequence joins TRBV1 and TRBJ2-2, with D perhaps TRBD1 (6 bases). The read ends 4 residues early relative to the CDR3; the germline J gene fills the gap. The CDR3 runs 15 residues. Trimming removed 0 bases from V and 5 bases from J, with 10 bases in between. In germline, CDR1 is NSQYPW, CDR2 LRSPGD (reference sequence).

Regarding this clone: Gene names denote mouse genes. The CDR3 protein is CASSSGTGSYEQYF. CDR3 bases read: TGTGCCAGCTCTTCCGGGACAGGGTCCTAT. This rearrangement joins TRBV12-1 to TRBJ2-7; TRBD1 aligns across 9 bases. The CDR3 end is not reached by the read, which stops 4 residues before it; the germline J gene fills it in. This CDR3 is built from 14 residues. V trimming: 3 bases; J trimming: 1 base; junction bases outside the gene matches: 3. The germline V gene has CDR1 SGHSN and CDR2 HYEKVE.

Many counts were recorded for this clone. The gene names here belong to mouse. From the germline J gene comes the end of the CDR3, since the read stops 4 residues before it. V gene TRBV13-3 combines with J gene TRBJ2-1, with 8 nucleotides matching TRBD1. J gave up 3 bases and V 7 bases, and 3 bases lay outside the gene matches. This CDR3 spans 13 amino acids. CDR1 is NNHDY and CDR2 is SYVADS in the germline V gene. Incomplete CDR3 DNA: TGTGCCAGCTCCGGGACAGGCTATGCT. Protein product: CASSGTGYA. The entire CDR3 sequence reads CASSGTGYAEQFF.

A few counts support this clone. Gene and germline names: mouse. The CDR3 extends 4 residues past the end of the read, so its final part is completed from the germline J gene. The identical CDR3 is also encoded by other nucleotide sequences in the sample. The genes are TRBV13-3 and TRBJ2-1, with 9 bases lining up with TRBD1. The CDR3 has 15 residues. V gave up 2 bases and J gave up 6 bases; unmatched junction bases: 6. CDR1 is NNHDY and CDR2 is SYVADS in the germline V gene. CDR3 in amino acids: CASSEPGQGGAEQFF. CDR3 DNA, as far as it was read: TGTGCCAGCAGTGAACCGGGACAGGGCGGTGCT.

Notes on this clone: Germline and genes: mouse. The read ends 4 residues before the CDR3 terminus; that terminus is restored from the germline J gene. The rearrangement uses TRBV13-3 and TRBJ2-4, with D perhaps matching TRBD1 (6 bases). CDR3 length equals 14 residues. Germline lookup yields CDR1 NNHDY and CDR2 SYVADS. Between the trimmed V and J ends, which lost 5 bases and 1 base, there was a span of 11 bases. The CDR3 DNA, read in part, is TGTGCCAGCAGCCACAGGGTTGGTCAAAAC. This codes for CASSHRVGQN. In full, the CDR3 reads CASSHRVGQNTLYF.

In its sample, this clone was seen a few times. These gene names are mouse names. The read ends 4 residues before the CDR3 terminus; that terminus is restored from the germline J gene. The V and J genes are TRBV13-1 and TRBJ2-7; 10 bases match TRBD1. CDR3 size: 14 residues. Per germline, CDR1 NSHNY and CDR2 SYGAGN. The chain's CDR3 is CASSGGTGVHEQYF. Partial CDR3 DNA: TGTGCCAGCAGTGGAGGGACAGGGGTCCAT.

This clone came up many times. These gene names are mouse names. Read coverage stops 4 residues before the CDR3 terminus; the germline J gene supplies the remainder. Other DNA sequences of this sample code for an identical CDR3. The gene calls are TRBV1 and TRBJ2-1; 9 nucleotides match TRBD2. Germline V gives CDR1 NSQYPW, CDR2 LRSPGD (reference sequence). This CDR3 has 15 residues. The J segment lost 4 bases and the V segment lost 1 base, leaving 2 bases of the junction unmatched. The CDR3 reads CTCSAVGLGYAEQFF. The sequenced part of the CDR3 DNA is TGCACCTGCAGTGCAGTGGGACTGGGATATGCT.

On this clone itself: Genes and germline are mouse. The sequence runs out 4 residues before the end of the CDR3; the remainder is reconstructed from the germline J gene. The V gene is TRBV13-3, the J gene TRBJ1-2, with D perhaps matching TRBD1 (6 bases). Between the trimmed V and J ends, which lost 2 bases and 2 bases, there was a span of 10 bases. The CDR3 has 14 amino acids. Looked up from germline, CDR1 is NNHDY and CDR2 is SYVADS. The chain's CDR3 is CASSDQGRNSDYTF. The sequenced CDR3 bases are TGTGCCAGCAGTGACCAGGGGCGGAACTCC.

Turning to this clone: Each gene name is a mouse one. The sequence runs out 4 residues before the end of the CDR3; the remainder is reconstructed from the germline J gene. The chain uses TRBV13-3 and TRBJ1-4, with TRBD1 identical over 8 bases. V was clipped by 7 bases and J by 6 bases; unmatched bases: 5. In germline, CDR1 is NNHDY, CDR2 SYVADS. CDR3 length: 13 residues. CDR3 DNA, as far as it was read: TGTGCCAGCGCCGCAGGGGGCGACGAA. This gives the protein CASAAGGDE. The entire CDR3 protein is CASAAGGDERLFF.

About this clone: Genes here carry mouse names. The CDR3 bases that were read are TGTGCTAGCAGCCCCGGACTCTATAACTATGCT. Encoded protein: CASSPGLYNYA. The complete CDR3 reads CASSPGLYNYAEQFF. The chain couples TRBV17 to TRBJ2-1, with D possibly matching TRBD2 (5 bases). From the germline J gene comes the end of the CDR3, since the read stops 4 residues before it. CDR1 is MNHDT and CDR2 is YYDKIL in the germline V gene. Trimming took 6 bases from V and 0 from J, leaving 12 bases between them. This CDR3 region has 15 residues. The full variable domain, rest sourced from reference TRBV17 and TRBJ2-1, is DTTVKQNPRYKLARVGKPVNLICSQTMNHDTMYWYQKKPNQAPKLLLFYYDKILNREADTFEKFQSSRPNNSFCSLYIGSAGLEYSAMYLCASSPGLYNYAEQFFGPGTRLTVL.

Remarks on this clone: The gene names here belong to mouse. The CDR3 extends 4 residues past the end of the read, so its final part is completed from the germline J gene. The chain employs TRBV1 and TRBJ2-5, with 10 bases that match TRBD1. Germline CDR1 NSQYPW, CDR2 LRSPGD (reference sequence). The CDR3 consists of 15 residues. The sequenced part of the CDR3 DNA is TGCACCTGCAGTGCTCTCGGGACAGGGGAAGAC. Amino acid sequence: CTCSALGTGED. From start to end, the CDR3 is CTCSALGTGEDTQYF.

In the case of this clone: Germline and genes: mouse. The CDR3 end is not reached by the read, which stops 4 residues before it; the germline J gene fills it in. The rearrangement joins TRBV13-3 to TRBJ1-4, with D unresolved. Per the germline V gene, CDR1 is NNHDY and CDR2 is SYVADS. With 1 base removed from V and 3 bases from J, the gap between germline ends came to 7 bases. This CDR3 contains 14 residues. The part of the CDR3 DNA that was read is TGTGCCAGCAGTGATATACAAGCCAACGAA. Its translation is CASSDIQANE. The entire CDR3 protein reads CASSDIQANERLFF.

This clone was found many times. Gene and germline names: mouse. From the germline J gene comes the end of the CDR3, since the read stops 4 residues before it. The rearrangement joins TRBV13-3 to TRBJ2-7, with 7 positions matching TRBD1. Trimming took 5 bases from V and 2 from J; bases not matched to a gene: 4. The CDR3 sequence is 13 residues long. Germline assignment: CDR1 NNHDY and CDR2 SYVADS. The sequenced part of the CDR3 DNA is TGTGCCAGCAGCGGGACAGACACCTAT. It translates to CASSGTDTY. The entire CDR3 reads CASSGTDTYEQYF.

This clone was detected only a few times. Genes and germline are mouse. The CDR3 end falls 4 residues outside the read, so it is completed with the germline J gene. V usage is TRBV13-3 and J usage is TRBJ2-7, with 10 bases identical to TRBD2. The CDR3 is 14 amino acids. Germline values: CDR1 NNHDY, CDR2 SYVADS. The CDR3 protein is CASSEPTGGYEQYF. The DNA read from the CDR3 is TGTGCCAGCAGTGAACCGACTGGGGGGTAT.

This clone was found a few times. A mismatch at residue 13 separates the TCRdb protein from the translated DNA, so the protein presented here was translated from the DNA. These gene names are mouse names. CDR3 DNA (partial): TGCACCTGCAGTGCAGATGCCGGGACAACTGGAAATACG. It codes for CTCSADAGTTGNT. The entire CDR3 reads CTCSADAGTTGNTLYF. The chain has TRBV1 and TRBJ1-3; D may be TRBD1 (6 bases). With the read ending 3 residues before the CDR3 end, the germline J gene is used to fill in that end. Trimming stripped 0 bases from V and 2 bases from J, with 11 bases between. The germline gives CDR1 NSQYPW, CDR2 LRSPGD (reference sequence). The CDR3 loop spans 16 amino acids.

This clone was seen more than once but under ten times. DNA and listed protein disagree at residue 11, so the protein shown here was translated from the DNA. The germline and genes are mouse ones. Read data end 3 residues before the CDR3 end; the end is taken from the germline J gene. The chain recombines TRBV1 with TRBJ1-6, with TRBD1 identical over 7 bases. TRBJ1-6 is treated as an ORF (open reading frame) with a function not yet certain. The V and J ends lost 1 base and 8 bases, in that order; junction bases with no gene match: 2. This CDR3 is 14 amino acids long. The V gene's germline CDR1 is NSQYPW and CDR2 LRSPGD (reference sequence). CDR3 region: CTCSAGDSHSPLYF. CDR3 DNA, as far as it was read: TGCACCTGCAGTGCAGGGGACAGTCATTCGCCC.

For this clone: DNA and listed protein disagree at residue 13, so the protein shown here was translated from the DNA. Mouse germline and gene names are used. The CDR3 end lies 3 residues beyond the end of the read and is filled in from the germline J gene. The genes are TRBV17 and TRBJ1-3, with 10 bases lining up with TRBD1. The CDR3 spans 16 residues. Germline CDR1 and CDR2: MNHDT and YYDKIL. The V segment lost 5 bases and the J segment 0 bases; nucleotides outside the gene matches: 4. CDR3 sequence: CASSPGTGDSGNTLYF. Incomplete CDR3 DNA: TGTGCTAGCAGTCCCGGGACAGGGGATTCTGGAAATACG.

Of note for this clone: Gene and germline names: mouse. With the read ending 4 residues before the CDR3 end, the germline J gene is used to fill in that end. This chain connects TRBV31 to TRBJ2-7; D remains ambiguous. CDR1 GKSSPN and CDR2 SITVG come from the germline V gene. Trimming left V 0 bases short and J 0 bases short, with 6 bases between. The CDR3 totals 13 residues. The part of the CDR3 DNA that was read is TGTGCCTGGAGTCTGGTTCTCTCCTAT. Translation gives CAWSLVLSY. The CDR3 in full is CAWSLVLSYEQYF.

Concerning this clone itself: The genes and germline here are from mouse. Coverage ceases 4 residues before the CDR3 finishes, and the germline J gene fills in the end. The V gene is TRBV13-2, the J gene TRBJ2-5, with 11 nucleotides matching TRBD2. The CDR3 sequence is 16 residues long. Per the germline V gene, CDR1 is NNHNN and CDR2 is SYGAGS (reference sequence). V shed 1 base and J 1 base; nucleotides not matched to a gene: 2. The CDR3 here is CASGDRLGGYQDTQYF. The covered CDR3 bases are TGTGCCAGCGGTGATCGACTGGGGGGGTACCAAGAC.

About this clone: A mismatch at residue 11 separates the TCRdb protein from the translated DNA, so the protein presented here was translated from the DNA. Gene names refer to mouse genes. The read terminates 3 residues before the CDR3 end, so the remaining end is supplied by the germline J gene. V gene TRBV31 combines with J gene TRBJ1-6; possibly TRBD1 for D (5 bases). TRBJ1-6 is recorded as an ORF, its role being uncertain. Trimming cost V 1 base and J 3 bases, with 7 bases left between them. The CDR3 covers 14 residues. The germline V gene has CDR1 GKSSPN and CDR2 SITVG. This CDR3 reads CAWSQQVYNSPLYF. The DNA read from the CDR3 is TGTGCCTGGAGTCAACAGGTCTATAATTCGCCC.

The sample holds a few counts of this clone. Genes and germline come from the mouse. The CDR3 is cut off 4 residues early in the read; its end comes from the germline J gene. The genes are TRBV13-3 and TRBJ1-4; D unresolved. Between the trimmed V and J ends, which lost 2 bases and 3 bases, there was a span of 8 bases. CDR3 length equals 14 residues. The germline V gene has CDR1 NNHDY and CDR2 SYVADS. CDR3 amino acids: CASSDGRTNERLFF. The DNA read from the CDR3 is TGTGCCAGCAGTGACGGCAGGACCAACGAA.

As to this clone: The gene symbols are mouse symbols. The read halts 4 residues ahead of the CDR3 end, with the missing end drawn from the germline J gene. The chain couples TRBV13-1 to TRBJ1-4; TRBD1 agrees at 7 bases. This CDR3 is 16 amino acids long. With 1 base clipped from V and 1 base from J, the junction kept 4 bases outside the gene matches. Germline CDR1 and CDR2: NSHNY and SYGAGN. CDR3 DNA (partial): TGTGCCAGCAGTGATTTGGCAGGGGGTTCCAACGAA. Its protein product is CASSDLAGGSNE. The full-length CDR3 reads as CASSDLAGGSNERLFF.

On this clone itself: These gene names are mouse names. Read data end 4 residues before the CDR3 end; the end is taken from the germline J gene. The chain employs TRBV13-3 and TRBJ1-4, with TRBD1 identical over 8 bases. CDR1 is NNHDY and CDR2 is SYVADS in the germline V gene. The ends lost 3 bases at V and 0 bases at J; junction bases unmatched: 4. This CDR3 spans 16 amino acids. CDR3 region: CASSAGTGISNERLFF. CDR3 bases read: TGTGCCAGCAGTGCCGGGACAGGAATTTCCAACGAA.

On this clone: Gene names follow the mouse nomenclature. The sequenced CDR3 bases are TGTGCCAGCAGTTCCTCTGACTATGCT. Residues: CASSSSDYA. The full CDR3 is CASSSSDYAEQFF. The chain uses TRBV19 and TRBJ2-1, with unresolved D. The read ends 4 residues early relative to the CDR3; the germline J gene fills the gap. The V and J ends lost 4 bases and 2 bases respectively, with 7 bases between them. The CDR3 spans 13 residues. The germline CDR1 and CDR2 sequences are FNHDT and SITEND (reference sequence). Combining the CDR3 with reference TRBV19 and TRBJ2-1 gives the whole variable domain GGIITQTPKFLIGQEGQKLTLKCQQNFNHDTMYWYRQDSGKGLRLIYYSITENDLQKGDLSEGYDASREKKSSFSLTVTSAQKNEMAVFLCASSSSDYAEQFFGPGTRLTVL.

This clone was observed a handful of times. Gene names and germline match the mouse. With the read ending 4 residues before the CDR3 end, the germline J gene is used to fill in that end. The chain employs TRBV1 and TRBJ1-4; D is perhaps TRBD1 (6 bases). There are 16 residues in the CDR3. V lost 0 bases, J lost 3 bases, and 11 bases lay in between. Looked up from germline, CDR1 is NSQYPW and CDR2 is LRSPGD (reference sequence). The DNA read from the CDR3 is TGCACCTGCAGTGCAGAGTGGGGGGGGCCCAACGAA. Translating gives CTCSAEWGGPNE. The whole CDR3 protein reads CTCSAEWGGPNERLFF.

This clone has a handful of counts. Gene names are mouse gene names. The read finishes 4 residues shy of the CDR3 end, and the germline J gene is used to complete it. The V and J genes are TRBV13-1 and TRBJ2-5; TRBD2 is a possible D gene (6 bases). The CDR3 is 16 residues long. Germline V CDR1 and CDR2: NSHNY, SYGAGN. CDR3 sequence: CASSALGTRGMDTQYF. Partial CDR3 DNA: TGTGCCAGCAGTGCCCTCGGGACTAGGGGAATGGAC.

Comments on this clone: Germline and genes: mouse. Read sequence stops 4 residues before the CDR3 end, and the germline J gene provides the missing end. The genes are TRBV1 and TRBJ2-2; 10 bases agree with TRBD1. CDR1 NSQYPW and CDR2 LRSPGD come from the germline V gene (reference sequence). With V trimmed by 0 bases and J by 3 bases, 4 bases remained unmatched. The CDR3 is 17 residues long. The DNA read from the CDR3 is TGCACCTGCAGTGCAGATCCCGGGACAGGGGACACCGGG. The encoded protein is CTCSADPGTGDTG. The CDR3, in full, reads CTCSADPGTGDTGQLYF. Drawing the rest from reference TRBV1 and TRBJ2-2, the complete variable domain is VTLLEQNPRWRLVPRGQAVNLRCILKNSQYPWMSWYQQDLQKQLQWLFTLRSPGDKEVKSLPGADYLATRVTDTELRLQVANMSQGRTLYCTCSADPGTGDTGQLYFGEGSKLTVL.

In regard to this clone: Gene names are the mouse ones. Coverage ceases 4 residues before the CDR3 finishes, and the germline J gene fills in the end. The J gene is TRBJ1-4, the V gene TRBV1; the D gene is possibly TRBD1 (6 bases). Germline V gene sequence: CDR1 NSQYPW, CDR2 LRSPGD (reference sequence). This CDR3 contains 14 residues. The covered CDR3 bases are TGCACCTGCAGCACAGACAGGTTCGGCGAA. Its protein product is CTCSTDRFGE. The whole CDR3 sequence is CTCSTDRFGERLFF. Drawing the rest from reference TRBV1 and TRBJ1-4, the complete variable domain is VTLLEQNPRWRLVPRGQAVNLRCILKNSQYPWMSWYQQDLQKQLQWLFTLRSPGDKEVKSLPGADYLATRVTDTELRLQVANMSQGRTLYCTCSTDRFGERLFFGHGTKLSVL.

This clone was detected only a few times. The germline and genes are mouse ones. The missing CDR3 end, 4 residues past where the read stops, is filled in from the germline J gene. The same CDR3 arises from other DNA sequences in this sample as well. J is TRBJ1-2 and V is TRBV13-3; D is ambiguous. Germline assignment: CDR1 NNHDY and CDR2 SYVADS. Trimming shortened V by 2 bases and J by 2 bases, and 10 bases separated the two germline ends. The CDR3 totals 14 residues. The CDR3 loop reads CASSDVEGNSDYTF. Incomplete CDR3 DNA: TGTGCCAGCAGTGACGTGGAAGGGAACTCC.

This clone was counted only a few times. The gene names here belong to mouse. The read is 4 residues too short to cover the CDR3 end, so that end is filled in from the germline J gene. This rearrangement joins TRBV13-3 to TRBJ2-2; D not certain. Germline V gene sequence: CDR1 NNHDY, CDR2 SYVADS. V was shortened by 1 base and J by 0 bases, with 7 bases between the two germline ends. The CDR3 totals 15 residues. The CDR3 loop reads CASSDFPANTGQLYF. The covered CDR3 bases are TGTGCCAGCAGTGATTTCCCTGCAAACACCGGG.

A note on this clone: Gene names follow the mouse nomenclature. The CDR3 extends 4 residues past the end of the read, so its final part is completed from the germline J gene. The V call is TRBV13-3, the J call TRBJ2-1; 7 nucleotides line up with TRBD2. The V gene end was trimmed by 1 base and the J gene end by 0 bases; junction bases not matched to a gene: 4. Germline loops: CDR1 NNHDY, CDR2 SYVADS. The CDR3 spans 16 residues. The sequenced part of the CDR3 DNA is TGTGCCAGCAGTGATCCTGACTGGGTTAACTATGCT. This translates into CASSDPDWVNYA. In full, the CDR3 is CASSDPDWVNYAEQFF.